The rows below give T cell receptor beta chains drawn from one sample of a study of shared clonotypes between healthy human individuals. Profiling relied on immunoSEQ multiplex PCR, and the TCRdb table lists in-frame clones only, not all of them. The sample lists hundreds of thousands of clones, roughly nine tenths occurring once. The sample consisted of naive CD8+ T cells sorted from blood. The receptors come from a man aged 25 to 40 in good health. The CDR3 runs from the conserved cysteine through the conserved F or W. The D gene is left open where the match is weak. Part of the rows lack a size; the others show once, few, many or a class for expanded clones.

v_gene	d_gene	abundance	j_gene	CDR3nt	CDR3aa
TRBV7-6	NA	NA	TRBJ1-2	TGTGCCAGCAGCCAAGGGAATCTTAACTATGGCTACACCTTC	CASSQGNLNYGYTF
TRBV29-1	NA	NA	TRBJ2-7	TGCAGCGTTGAACGGGACACTCCCTACGAGCAGTACTTC	CSVERDTPYEQYF
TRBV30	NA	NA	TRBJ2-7	TGTGCCTGGAGTGTGGGAGTCGGGTCTCTCTCCTACGAGCAGTACTTC	CAWSVGVGSLSYEQYF
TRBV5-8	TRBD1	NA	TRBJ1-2	TGTGCCAGCAGCGTCGGACAGGGAGTTTGGGGCTACACCTTC	CASSVGQGVWGYTF
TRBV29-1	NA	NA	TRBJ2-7	TGCAGCGTTGAAGGGACGGATGACTCCTACGAGCAGTACTTC	CSVEGTDDSYEQYF
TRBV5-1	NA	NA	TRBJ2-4	TGCGCCAGCAGCTTGATGGAGCGTACGCTCGGAAACATTCAGTACTTC	CASSLMERTLGNIQYF
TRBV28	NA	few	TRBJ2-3	TGTGCCAGCAGTTTAGAGAGGGGAGAAGATACGCAGTATTTT	CASSLERGEDTQYF
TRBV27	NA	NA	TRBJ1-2	TGTGCCAGCAGTCCACAGGGAAATTATGGCTACACCTTC	CASSPQGNYGYTF
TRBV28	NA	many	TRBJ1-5	TGTGCCAGCAGTTTTATGGGTCAGGCCAATCAGCCCCAGCATTTT	CASSFMGQANQPQHF
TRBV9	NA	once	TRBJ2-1	TGTGCCAGCAGCGTAGGAGACTCCTACAATGAGCAGTTCTTC	CASSVGDSYNEQFF
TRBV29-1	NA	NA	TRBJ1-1	TGCAGCGTTGGAGGTCGGTCTACAGACATGAACACTGAAGCTTTCTTT	CSVGGRSTDMNTEAFF
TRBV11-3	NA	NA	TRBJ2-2	TGTGCCAGCAGCTTGAACACCGGGGAGCTGTTTTTT	CASSLNTGELFF
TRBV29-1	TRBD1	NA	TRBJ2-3	TGCAGCGCAGACAGGGAAGAAGTGGATACGCAGTATTTT	CSADREEVDTQYF
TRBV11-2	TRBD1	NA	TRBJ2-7	TGTGCCAGCAGCGGGGGGACAGGGGGCTCCTACGAGCAGTACTTC	CASSGGTGGSYEQYF
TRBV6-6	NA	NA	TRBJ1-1	TGTGCCAGCAGTTACTCGACGCACACTGAAGCTTTCTTT	CASSYSTHTEAFF
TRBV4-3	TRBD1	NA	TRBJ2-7	TGCGCCAGCAGCCAGGGGACAGGGGGCAACTACGAGCAGTACTTC	CASSQGTGGNYEQYF
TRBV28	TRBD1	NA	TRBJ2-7	TGTGCCAGCAGTTTAAGGGGGCCCTACGAGCAGTACTTC	CASSLRGPYEQYF
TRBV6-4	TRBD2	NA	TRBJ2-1	TGTGCCAGCAGCCTACTAGCGGGAGCCTACAATGAGCAGTTCTTC	CASSLLAGAYNEQFF
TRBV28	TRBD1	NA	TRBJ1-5	TGTGCCAGCAGCTCGACAGGGGATCATCAGCCCCAGCATTTT	CASSSTGDHQPQHF
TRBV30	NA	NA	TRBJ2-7	TGTGCCTGGAGTGTTGGGGCGGGCGTTCACGAGCAGTACTTC	CAWSVGAGVHEQYF
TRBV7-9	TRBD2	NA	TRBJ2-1	TGTGCCAGCAGCTTCCAGACCGGGACTAGGGGCAATGAGCAGTTCTTC	CASSFQTGTRGNEQFF
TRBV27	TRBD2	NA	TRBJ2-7	TGTGCCAGCAGTCCCTCAAGCGGGACGGTGACCTACGAGCAGTACTTC	CASSPSSGTVTYEQYF
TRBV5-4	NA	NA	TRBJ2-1	TGTGCCAGCAGCTTCAGTCAGATCAGCTCCTACAATGAGCAGTTCTTC	CASSFSQISSYNEQFF
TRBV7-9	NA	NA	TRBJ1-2	TGTGCCAGCAGTCAAGCAGGGTCTCCCTTTTATGGCTACACCTTC	CASSQAGSPFYGYTF
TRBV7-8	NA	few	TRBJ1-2	TGTGCCAGCAGCTTAGAGAATAATGGCTACACCTTC	CASSLENNGYTF
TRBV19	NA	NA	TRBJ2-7	TGTGCCAGTAGTATAAGGCCTCCCAGGGGGGACGAGCAGTACTTC	CASSIRPPRGDEQYF
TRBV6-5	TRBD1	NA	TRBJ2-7	TGTGCCAGCAGTCTGGCCACAGGGGGATTTCCCGAGCAGTACTTC	CASSLATGGFPEQYF
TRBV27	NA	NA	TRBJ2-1	TGTGCCAGCAGTACCCCCCCGCATGAGCAGTTCTTC	CASSTPPHEQFF
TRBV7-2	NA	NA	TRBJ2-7	TGTGCCAGCAGCTTCACAGGGTTAAGGCACGAGCAGTACTTC	CASSFTGLRHEQYF
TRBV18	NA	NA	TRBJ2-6	TGTGCCAGCTCACCGTACTCCGGGACAACTCACTCTGGGGCCAACGTCCTGACTTTC	CASSPYSGTTHSGANVLTF
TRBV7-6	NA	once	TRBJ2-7	TGTGCCAGCAGCTCCCATAGCGGATACGAGCAGTACTTC	CASSSHSGYEQYF
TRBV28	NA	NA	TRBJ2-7	TGTGCCAGCAGTTTTCAACCAGGGACAAGTCTCAACGAGCAGTACTTC	CASSFQPGTSLNEQYF
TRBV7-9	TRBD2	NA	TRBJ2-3	TGTGCCAGCAGCTCACTAGCGGGAGGGCTACAGGGTTTGACAGATACGCAGTATTTT	CASSSLAGGLQGLTDTQYF
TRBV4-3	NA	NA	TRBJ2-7	TGCGCCAGCAGCCAAGGTGAAGGCTCCTACGAGCAGTACTTC	CASSQGEGSYEQYF
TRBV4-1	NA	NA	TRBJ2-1	TGCGCCAGCAGCCAAGAAGGGCTAGCTTCCTACAATGAGCAGTTCTTC	CASSQEGLASYNEQFF
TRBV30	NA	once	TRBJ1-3	TGTGCCTGGAGCGTAGGGATCTCTGGAAACACCATATATTTT	CAWSVGISGNTIYF
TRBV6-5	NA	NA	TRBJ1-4	TGTGCCAGCACCCAACTCGCCGGGGAAAAACTGTTTTTT	CASTQLAGEKLFF
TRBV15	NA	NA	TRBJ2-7	TGTGCCACCAGCAGCAACAGGGATTACGGCTACGAGCAGTACTTC	CATSSNRDYGYEQYF
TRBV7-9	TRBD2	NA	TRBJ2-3	TGTGCCAGCAGCGCTCTAGCGGGAGTAGAAGATACGCAGTATTTT	CASSALAGVEDTQYF
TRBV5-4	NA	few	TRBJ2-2	TGTGCCAGCAGCCGCGGGGAGTTATCGGCCGGGGAGCTGTTTTTT	CASSRGELSAGELFF
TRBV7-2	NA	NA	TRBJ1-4	TGTGCCAGCAGCTCCCCATCCCGGGAGGGCGCTAATGAAAAACTGTTTTTT	CASSSPSREGANEKLFF
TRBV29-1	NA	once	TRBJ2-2	TGCAGCGTTGAGGCGGGGGCCGCCACCGGGGAGCTGTTTTTT	CSVEAGAATGELFF
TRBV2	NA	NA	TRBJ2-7	TGTGCCAGCAGTGACCGCGTAGGGAGTGGCGCGTACGAGCAGTACTTC	CASSDRVGSGAYEQYF
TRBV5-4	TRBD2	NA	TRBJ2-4	TGTGCCAGCAGCTCGGGACTAGCGGTTGGGGACATTCAGTACTTC	CASSSGLAVGDIQYF
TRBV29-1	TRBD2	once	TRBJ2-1	TGCAGCGTTGGGGAGGGGAGAACCAATGAGCAGTTCTTC	CSVGEGRTNEQFF
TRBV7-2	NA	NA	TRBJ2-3	TGTGCCAGCAGCTCTTCGGCCCGCACAGATACGCAGTATTTT	CASSSSARTDTQYF
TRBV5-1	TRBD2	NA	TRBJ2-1	TGCGCCAGCAGCTTACAGGACCCCCGACTAGCGGGAGGATTCAATGAGCAGTTCTTC	CASSLQDPRLAGGFNEQFF
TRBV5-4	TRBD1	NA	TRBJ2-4	TGTGCCAGCAGCCCGATCGGACAGGGGGTGAGCATTCAGTACTTC	CASSPIGQGVSIQYF
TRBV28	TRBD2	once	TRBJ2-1	TGTGCCAGCAGTCCCCAGCCTAGCGGGGGATACAATGAGCAGTTCTTC	CASSPQPSGGYNEQFF
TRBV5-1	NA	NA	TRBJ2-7	TGCGCCAGCAGCTTGCTGGAAGCAGGTTGGGATACCTACGAGCAGTACTTC	CASSLLEAGWDTYEQYF
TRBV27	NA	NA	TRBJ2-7	TGTGCCAGCAGTCCCCAACTAAGAGCGGACGAGCAGTACTTC	CASSPQLRADEQYF
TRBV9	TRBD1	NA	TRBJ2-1	TGTGCCAGCAGCACCCGGGACAGAAACAATGAGCAGTTCTTC	CASSTRDRNNEQFF
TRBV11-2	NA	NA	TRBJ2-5	TGTGCCAGCAGCTTAGGTCTCGGACGACCCCAAGAGACCCAGTACTTC	CASSLGLGRPQETQYF
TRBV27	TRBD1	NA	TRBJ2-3	TGTGCCAGCAGACCGTGGGGACAGTCCACAGATACGCAGTATTTT	CASRPWGQSTDTQYF
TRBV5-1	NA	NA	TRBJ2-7	TGCGCCAGCAGCCTGTATACGGCCTACGAGCAGTACTTC	CASSLYTAYEQYF
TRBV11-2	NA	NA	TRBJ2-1	TGTGCCAGCAGTCCTAGTGGGTCCTACAATGAGCAGTTCTTC	CASSPSGSYNEQFF
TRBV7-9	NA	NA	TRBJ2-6	TGTGCCAGCAGCTTAGGGACGGCTGGGGCCAACGTCCTGACTTTC	CASSLGTAGANVLTF